These T cell receptor beta chains were read from a single sample in a study of CXCR3-negative and CXCR3-positive naive CD8 T cells. From the 5' RACE reads, TCRdb lists one entry per CDR3 protein and no DNA. The repertoire shows more than 75,000 distinct CDR3 sequences; the top ten hold 0.62%. The specimen was naive CXCR3+ CD8+ T cells from blood. These receptors came from a human donor in good health. Some clones in this sample may be carry-over from other donors' samples. CDR3s include the opening cysteine and the closing phenylalanine or tryptophan.

j_call: TRBJ2-7; v_call: TRBV7-2; cdr3_aa: CASSLGGAPGEQYF
j_call: TRBJ1-3; v_call: TRBV29-1; cdr3_aa: CSVERENGNTIYF
j_call: TRBJ1-1; v_call: TRBV27; cdr3_aa: CASSLTRGSTEAFF
j_call: TRBJ2-1; v_call: TRBV7-2; cdr3_aa: CASSFPGTGGNNEQLF
j_call: TRBJ2-1; v_call: TRBV7-6; cdr3_aa: CASSLERGDEQFF
j_call: TRBJ2-7; v_call: TRBV21-1; cdr3_aa: CASSQRGDRYEQYF
j_call: TRBJ2-3; v_call: TRBV29-1; cdr3_aa: CSATTGEFSDTQYF
j_call: TRBJ1-2; v_call: TRBV12-3/TRBV12-4; cdr3_aa: CASSLGTVLNYGYTF
j_call: TRBJ1-2; v_call: TRBV29-1; cdr3_aa: CSVDQTLPPDYGYTF
j_call: TRBJ2-3; v_call: TRBV5-5; cdr3_aa: CASSLGGGRTDTQYF
j_call: TRBJ1-5; v_call: TRBV28; cdr3_aa: CASSTPGQGAQTQHF
j_call: TRBJ2-1; v_call: TRBV7-6; cdr3_aa: CASISDRAPNEQFF
j_call: TRBJ1-1; v_call: TRBV11-2; cdr3_aa: CASSFGLGWTEAFF
j_call: TRBJ1-1; v_call: TRBV29-1; cdr3_aa: CSVVGTQKNTEAFF
j_call: TRBJ2-2; v_call: TRBV4-2; cdr3_aa: CASSQGMNTGELFF
j_call: TRBJ2-5; v_call: TRBV11-2; cdr3_aa: CASTKTNNGEETQYF
j_call: TRBJ2-2; v_call: TRBV19; cdr3_aa: CAANGGPTGELFF